This T cell receptor (beta chain) was found in a study of immune evolution from preneoplasia to lung adenocarcinoma. Each case's diagnosis was confirmed by two pathologists on H&E. The germline V and J ends were trimmed by 3 bases and 0 bases, with 8 bases remaining between them. The CDR3 loop spans 15 amino acids. From germline, CDR1 is LNHDA and CDR2 SQIVND (reference sequence). Sequenced by immunoSEQ multiplex PCR; TCRdb stores in-frame clones only, minus some. Of under 11,000 clones detected, around 81% appear once; the ten largest clones hold about 4%. The V gene is TRBV19, the J gene TRBJ2-2; perhaps TRBD1 as D (6 bases). The specimen was FFPE minimally invasive lung adenocarcinoma tissue. This sequence was found in a person aged 55 to 79 with lung adenocarcinoma. CDR3 sequence (DNA): TGTGCCAGTAGTATCAGGGGCTCGAACACCGGGGAGCTGTTTTTT. Amino acids: CASSIRGSNTGELFF.